The 20 T cell receptor beta chains below come from one sample, sequenced in a study of response to subunit inactivated influenza vaccine. MiXCR was run by TCRdb on the RT-PCR reads, yielding one entry per CDR3 protein. The sample has just under 550,000 distinct CDR3 sequences, around 21% seen once. Another study also made use of these data, one on T cells expressing NK-cell markers. That work adds: UMIs accompanied the 5'RACE template switching by which TCR beta cDNA was made.

Here the sequenced sample was CD4+ T cells sorted from PBMCs, taken 11 to 12 days after vaccination. The source of these receptors is a man aged 45 to 65 who received an inactivated influenza vaccine.

The chain recombines TRBV15 with TRBJ2-5; D is uncertain. The CDR3 is 14 residues long. The germline V gene encodes CDR1 LNHNV and CDR2 YYDKDF (reference sequence). The germline V and J ends were trimmed by 3 bases and 4 bases, with 12 bases remaining between them. The DNA of the CDR3 is TGTGCCACCAGCAGCGGAACAACGGGAGAGACCCAGTACTTC. This gives the protein CATSSGTTGETQYF.

The chain recombines TRBV11-2 with TRBJ2-5; the D gene is possibly TRBD1 (5 bases). V was cut by 3 bases and J by 5 bases, with 13 bases left in between. Germline V CDR1 and CDR2: SGHAT, FQNNGV. This CDR3 spans 14 amino acids. This chain's CDR3 is CASSFIPGLETQYF. The CDR3 coding sequence is TGTGCCAGCAGCTTTATTCCAGGGTTGGAGACCCAGTACTTC.

The chain recombines TRBV27 with TRBJ1-6, with TRBD1 identical over 12 bases. The trim removed 5 bases at V and 10 bases at J, leaving 6 bases unmatched. Germline assignment: CDR1 MNHEY and CDR2 SMNVEV (reference sequence). This CDR3 has 15 residues. CDR3 DNA: TGTGCCAGCAGTACCGGGACAGGGGGCCGGTCACCCCTCCACTTT. Its protein product is CASSTGTGGRSPLHF.

This clonotype has only a few counts. J is TRBJ2-5 and V is TRBV15; TRBD2 might be the D (7 bases). The CDR3 is made up of 15 amino acids. Germline V CDR1 and CDR2: LNHNV, YYDKDF (reference sequence). V was clipped by 0 bases and J by 1 base, with 9 bases between them. CDR3 loop: CATSREGGAQETQYF. For the CDR3, the DNA is TGTGCCACCAGCAGAGAGGGGGGGGCCCAAGAGACCCAGTACTTC.

The chain joins TRBV4-3 to TRBJ1-1, with D unresolved. The CDR3 spans 15 residues. V shed 0 bases and J shed 6 bases, with 14 bases lying between them. CDR1 is LGHNA and CDR2 is YSLEER in the germline V gene. The CDR3 nucleotides are TGCGCCAGCAGCCAAGATACTGGGATCGTCTCTGAAGCTTTCTTT. Protein product: CASSQDTGIVSEAFF.

The table lists this clonotype with a few counts. The V call is TRBV10-2, the J call TRBJ2-1, with D possibly being TRBD1 (6 bases). The CDR3 runs to 14 residues. Trimming shortened V by 8 bases and J by 7 bases, and 18 bases separated the two germline ends. The germline V gene encodes CDR1 WSHSY and CDR2 SAAADI. As DNA, the CDR3 is TGCGCCAGCCAGGCGGAACAGGGTGCGAATGAGCAGTTCTTC. Protein product: CASQAEQGANEQFF.

The chain has TRBV9 and TRBJ1-1, with D possibly TRBD1 on 6 matching bases. CDR1 is SGDLS, CDR2 YYNGEE, per germline. With 8 bases removed from V and 6 bases from J, the gap between germline ends came to 17 bases. The CDR3 is made up of 13 amino acids. CDR3 in DNA: TGTGCCAGGACCGGACAGCCAGACGCTGAAGCTTTCTTT. Protein: CARTGQPDAEAFF.

The chain carries TRBV5-5 and TRBJ2-5; 7 bases agree with TRBD1. The CDR3 has 16 amino acids. V was clipped by 0 bases and J by 5 bases; unmatched bases: 10. The germline V gene encodes CDR1 SGHKS and CDR2 YYEKEE (reference sequence). The CDR3 loop reads CASSLATGAFGETQYF. The CDR3 region has the DNA TGTGCCAGCAGCTTGGCTACAGGGGCTTTTGGGGAGACCCAGTACTTC.

This clonotype showed up just a few times. The chain carries TRBV5-5 and TRBJ2-5; 11 nucleotides match TRBD2. With V trimmed by 6 bases and J by 5 bases, 12 bases remained unmatched. This CDR3 comprises 16 residues. The germline gives CDR1 SGHKS, CDR2 YYEKEE (reference sequence). The CDR3 region is CASTRATSGVQETQYF. Here the CDR3 DNA reads TGTGCCAGCACCAGAGCGACTAGCGGGGTTCAGGAGACCCAGTACTTC.

The rearrangement links TRBV20-1 to TRBJ2-1; tentatively, D is TRBD1 (6 bases). The CDR3 loop spans 14 amino acids. Between the trimmed V and J ends, which lost 6 bases and 4 bases, there was a span of 16 bases. Germline assignment: CDR1 DFQATT and CDR2 SNEGSKA (reference sequence). In DNA, the CDR3 is TGCAGTGCAAAGAGGGGGACCGGGTACAATGAGCAGTTCTTC. It encodes CSAKRGTGYNEQFF.

This clonotype was found a few times. The CDR3 reads CASGRLAGAMDEQYF. The CDR3 region has the DNA TGTGCCAGCGGTCGACTAGCGGGAGCTATGGATGAGCAGTACTTC. This chain links TRBV14 with TRBJ2-7, with 12 bases aligning to TRBD2. The junction had 12 bases not matched to a gene; V was cut back by 8 bases and J by 7 bases. Per germline, CDR1 SGHDN and CDR2 FVKESK. This CDR3 has 15 amino acids.

The V and J genes are TRBV12-3 or TRBV12-4 and TRBJ1-6; D might be TRBD1 (6 bases). The length of the CDR3 is 14 residues. V was shortened by 7 bases and J by 9 bases, with 16 bases between the two germline ends. The CDR3 nucleotides read TGTGCCAGCACGGGGGCGGGGCTTTTTTCACCCCTCCACTTT. Amino acids: CASTGAGLFSPLHF.

V and J are TRBV5-1 and TRBJ2-1; 8 bases are a match to TRBD1. With V trimmed by 0 bases and J by 1 base, 3 bases remained unmatched. The CDR3 contains 16 residues. Germline CDR1 SGHRS, CDR2 YFSETQ. The CDR3 spells CASSLGGQGSYNEQFF. Written as DNA, the CDR3 is TGCGCCAGCAGCTTGGGAGGACAGGGTTCCTACAATGAGCAGTTCTTC.

This sequence joins TRBV9 and TRBJ1-1; D possibly corresponds to TRBD1 (5 bases). With 0 bases removed from V and 2 bases from J, the gap between germline ends came to 8 bases. The CDR3 runs 14 residues. Per the germline V gene, CDR1 is SGDLS and CDR2 is YYNGEE. DNA of the CDR3: TGTGCCAGCAGCGTAGTCGGACAAAACACTGAAGCTTTCTTT. It specifies CASSVVGQNTEAFF.

This clonotype was detected a few times. In DNA form, the CDR3 reads TGTGCCAGCAGCACGATACCGGGACTAGCGGGACCCCAGTCGAAGGAGACCCAGTACTTC. It is translated as CASSTIPGLAGPQSKETQYF. V gene TRBV11-1 combines with J gene TRBJ2-5; 13 bases agree with TRBD2. The CDR3 is 20 amino acids. The V gene's germline CDR1 is SGHAT and CDR2 FQDESV (reference sequence). V trimming: 5 bases; J trimming: 5 bases; junction bases outside the gene matches: 20.

The chain employs TRBV6-2 or TRBV6-3 and TRBJ1-2; perhaps TRBD1 as D (6 bases). Germline V gene data show CDR1 as MNHEY and CDR2 as SVGEGT. V dropped 2 bases and J dropped 3 bases, with 10 bases sitting between them. This CDR3 has 14 residues. The CDR3 region is CASSYDRSDYGYTF. CDR3 bases: TGTGCCAGCAGTTACGACAGGTCCGACTATGGCTACACCTTC.

CDR3 residues: CASSQRGLGANVLTF. Here the CDR3 DNA reads TGTGCCAGCAGCCAACGGGGGCTCGGGGCCAACGTCCTGACTTTC. The chain joins TRBV3-1 to TRBJ2-6; either TRBD1 or TRBD2 may supply D (6 bases each). The CDR3 covers 15 residues. Per the germline V gene, CDR1 is LGHDT and CDR2 is YNNKEL (reference sequence). V shed 2 bases and J shed 4 bases, with 9 bases lying between them.

As for this clonotype: The conserved closing phenylalanine or tryptophan is absent in this CDR3, likely reflecting a read error. V gene TRBV20-1 combines with J gene TRBJ2-7; 8 positions agree with TRBD1. Unmatched junction bases numbered 17, after V lost 8 bases and J lost 2 bases. The germline gives CDR1 DFQATT, CDR2 SNEGSKA (reference sequence). This CDR3 has 16 residues. CDR3 loop: CSLSPGQAGITYEQYL. The DNA for the CDR3 is TGCAGTTTATCACCGGGACAGGCAGGAATAACCTACGAGCAGTACCTC.

The chain links TRBV6-1 to TRBJ1-4, with 7 nucleotides matching TRBD1. Germline assignment: CDR1 MNHNS and CDR2 SASEGT. The CDR3 consists of 15 residues. V shed 5 bases and J 3 bases; nucleotides not matched to a gene: 6. As DNA, the CDR3 is TGTGCCAGCAGTCGCCTCGGACAGGCTAATGAAAAACTGTTTTTT. Amino acids: CASSRLGQANEKLFF.

This clonotype was observed a few times. The gene calls are TRBV7-3 and TRBJ2-1, with D possibly matching TRBD1 (5 bases). V lost 1 base, J lost 1 base, and 11 bases lay in between. CDR3 length equals 16 residues. Germline lookup yields CDR1 SGHTA and CDR2 FQGTGA. The CDR3 loop reads CASSLKGQGSYNEQFF. Here the CDR3 DNA reads TGTGCCAGCAGCTTAAAGGGGCAGGGTTCCTACAATGAGCAGTTCTTC.